This T cell receptor (beta chain) was sequenced for a study of T cells after yellow fever vaccination. About the study: Preparing low-cell-number fractions relied on SMART-Seq v4 Ultra Low Input.

5'RACE template switching added a universal primer site and UMIs to TCR cDNA. A single record per CDR3 protein comes from TCRdb applying MiXCR to the 5' RACE reads. This sample has under 70,000 distinct CDR3 sequences, with around 7% found just once. This clonotype was picked up a small number of times. The antigen remains undetermined. Study-level points and caveats: Most primary-vaccination clones reappeared after the booster (about 95% CD4, 85% to 90% CD8). Secondary responses were weaker yet peaked faster, day 5 versus 15.

The CDR3 is 13 amino acids. The germline V gene encodes CDR1 LNHDA and CDR2 SQIVND (reference sequence). V dropped 4 bases and J dropped 9; count of bases not matched to a gene: 4. The chain carries TRBV19 and TRBJ2-1; 9 bases are shared with TRBD1. Sequencing was performed on CD8+ T cells sorted from PBMCs, taken on the day of the first yellow fever vaccination. This receptor was obtained from a man younger than 35 who received the YFV17D yellow fever vaccine. The CDR3 DNA reads as TGTGCCAGTAGTAGGACAGGGGCAGGTGAGCAGTTCTTC. Translated: CASSRTGAGEQFF.